A selection of T cell receptor beta chains follows, all from one sample in a study of T cell responses to AZD1222 COVID-19 vaccine. Sequencing was performed with immunoSEQ multiplex PCR; in TCRdb, only in-frame clones are kept and a portion is missing. The sample has over 110,000 clones, 80% to 95% seen once. The input for sequencing was peripheral blood, taken on day 0 of AZD1222 vaccination. The receptors shown here come from an adult in good health. CDR3s include the opening cysteine and the closing phenylalanine or tryptophan. Expanded clones get a size class; other rows say once, few or many, or leave the size out.

j_gene	abundance	v_gene	CDR3aa
TRBJ2-1	-	TRBV6-5	CASTKTAYNEQFF
TRBJ2-1	once	TRBV24-1	CAIRDLPTKGYDEQFF
TRBJ2-3	-	TRBV18	CATLRLATDTQYF
TRBJ1-3	-	TRBV9	CASSPGQRRSRGDTIYF
TRBJ1-5	-	TRBV11-2	CASSLDRQHQPQHF
TRBJ1-5	-	TRBV30	CAWSVLNSQNQPQHF
TRBJ2-7	-	TRBV2	CASTEDAYEQYF
TRBJ2-1	-	TRBV11-1	CASSQGQGINNEQFF
TRBJ1-3	-	TRBV19	CASSPAGNTIYF
TRBJ2-7	-	TRBV3-1/TRBV3-2	CASRGQGPYEQYF
TRBJ2-1	-	TRBV9	CASSGPLLAGGGNEQFF
TRBJ2-5	-	TRBV20-1	CSARRETQYF
TRBJ2-6	-	TRBV19	CASSIYGPGANVLTF
TRBJ2-1	-	TRBV4-3	CASSQETAYNEQFF
TRBJ1-5	-	TRBV7-8	CASSLQSNQPQHF
TRBJ1-3	-	TRBV5-1	CASSPQGAGNTIYF
TRBJ1-1	-	TRBV3-1/TRBV3-2	CASSQIRTDMNTEAFF
TRBJ1-1	-	TRBV11-2	CASSLEQGRVTEAFF
TRBJ2-1	-	TRBV15	CATSRAGGMAYNEQFF
TRBJ1-5	-	TRBV3-1/TRBV3-2	CASSQDRPGEGQPQHF
TRBJ2-6	-	TRBV6-5	CASTGTGTGANVLTF
TRBJ2-7	-	TRBV4-2	CASSPQGRRSYEQYF
TRBJ2-7	-	TRBV5-1	CASSTGTGGEQYF
TRBJ2-7	few	TRBV7-2	CASSSPGAGGPREQYF
TRBJ2-2	-	TRBV28	CASSFPDGANTGELFF
TRBJ2-1	-	TRBV4-2	CASSQPQLDYNEQFF
TRBJ1-1	-	TRBV5-4	CASIQLRDTEAFF
TRBJ2-1	-	TRBV9	CASGKPASPEQFF
TRBJ1-2	-	TRBV5-6	CASSSTFGQRRGYTF
TRBJ2-7	-	TRBV11-2	CATRIISGRRPYEQYF